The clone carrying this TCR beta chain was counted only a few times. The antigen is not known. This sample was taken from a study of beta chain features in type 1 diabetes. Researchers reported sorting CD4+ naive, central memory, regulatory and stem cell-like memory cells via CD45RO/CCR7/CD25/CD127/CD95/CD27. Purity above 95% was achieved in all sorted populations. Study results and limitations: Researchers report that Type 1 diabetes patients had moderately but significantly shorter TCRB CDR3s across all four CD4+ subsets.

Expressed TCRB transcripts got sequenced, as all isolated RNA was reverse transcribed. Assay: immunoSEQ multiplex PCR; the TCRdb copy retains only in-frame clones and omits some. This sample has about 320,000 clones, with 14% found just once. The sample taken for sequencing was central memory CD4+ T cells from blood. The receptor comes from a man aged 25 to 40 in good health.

CDR3 in amino acids: CASSIVRSKTRHNEQFF. CDR3 coding DNA: TGTGCCAGTAGTATAGTAAGAAGTAAGACTAGACACAATGAGCAGTTCTTC. The V call is TRBV19, the J call TRBJ2-1; D is perhaps TRBD2 (6 bases). The V end was cut by 1 base, the J end by 5 bases, with 18 bases between. Germline CDR1 LNHDA, CDR2 SQIVND (reference sequence). This CDR3 has 17 residues.